These T cell receptor beta chains were read from a single sample in a study of siplizumab effects on memory and regulatory T cells. Profiling relied on immunoSEQ multiplex PCR, and the TCRdb table lists in-frame clones only, not all of them. Altogether about 100,000 clones are present, more than 85% being singletons, with the ten largest covering just over 2.5%. The sample comprised CD4+ T cells sorted from blood. The receptor set was obtained from a human donor in good health. Some clones in this sample may be carry-over from other donors' samples. Each CDR3 is given with its conserved first and last residue. D genes are given only for firm matches. The size of a clone is reported for some rows only, either as once, few or many, or as a class for expanded clones.

abundance	d_gene	j_gene	v_gene	CDR3aa	CDR3nt
.	TRBD2	TRBJ2-1	TRBV6-6	CASRQGLATKYNEQFF	TGTGCCAGCAGACAGGGACTAGCGACAAAATACAATGAGCAGTTCTTC
once	.	TRBJ2-7	TRBV6-5	CASSYRVPTYEQYF	TGTGCCAGCAGTTACCGAGTTCCAACCTACGAGCAGTACTTC
.	.	TRBJ2-5	TRBV5-4	CASAYTYQETQYF	TGTGCCAGCGCTTACACGTACCAAGAGACCCAGTACTTC
.	.	TRBJ2-5	TRBV2	CASSETGFYETQYF	TGTGCCAGCAGTGAAACAGGGTTTTATGAGACCCAGTACTTC
.	.	TRBJ1-3	TRBV5-5	CASSSEPIGNTIYF	TGTGCCAGCAGCTCCGAGCCCATAGGAAACACCATATATTTT
.	.	TRBJ2-1	TRBV27	CASSFLGEGNEQFF	TGTGCCAGCAGTTTCCTCGGAGAGGGGAATGAGCAGTTCTTC
.	TRBD2	TRBJ2-1	TRBV10-3	CAISRTSGIDNEQFF	TGTGCCATCAGCAGGACTAGCGGGATTGATAATGAGCAGTTCTTC
.	.	TRBJ1-2	TRBV2	CASRLYGYTF	TGTGCCAGCAGACTCTATGGCTACACCTTC
once	TRBD2	TRBJ2-7	TRBV4-1	CASSRQPIAGESSYEQYF	TGCGCCAGCAGCCGTCAGCCAATAGCGGGCGAGAGCTCCTACGAGCAGTACTTC
.	TRBD1	TRBJ2-5	TRBV19	CASSPRTGSWETQYF	TGTGCCAGTAGTCCCCGGACAGGGTCGTGGGAGACCCAGTACTTC
.	TRBD1	TRBJ2-6	TRBV28	CGVGTAGKFSGANVLTF	TGTGGGGTGGGGACAGCCGGAAAATTTTCTGGGGCCAACGTCCTGACTTTC
.	.	TRBJ1-5	TRBV19	CASSHVGAQPQHF	TGTGCCAGTAGCCATGTGGGTGCCCAGCCCCAGCATTTT
.	.	TRBJ2-1	TRBV6-1	CASIMRPHNEQFF	TGTGCCAGCATTATGCGACCTCACAATGAGCAGTTCTTC
.	TRBD1	TRBJ2-7	TRBV6-5	CASSHNRGSSYEQYF	TGTGCCAGCAGCCACAACAGGGGGAGCTCCTACGAGCAGTACTTC
.	TRBD1	TRBJ2-7	TRBV5-1	CASSRTGTGGGEQYF	TGCGCCAGCAGCCGCACCGGGACAGGGGGCGGAGAGCAGTACTTC
.	.	TRBJ1-2	TRBV27	CASSPGQTPNYGYTF	TGTGCCAGCAGTCCTGGACAGACCCCTAACTATGGCTACACCTTC
once	.	TRBJ2-3	TRBV9	CASSFSGSGDTQYF	TGTGCCAGCAGCTTTAGCGGCTCAGGTGATACGCAGTATTTT
once	TRBD1	TRBJ1-1	TRBV30	CAWSVGRGRIMNTEAFF	TGTGCCTGGAGTGTTGGCAGGGGGCGAATTATGAACACTGAAGCTTTCTTT
.	.	TRBJ2-7	TRBV6-5	CASTKGGTPYEQYF	TGTGCCAGCACCAAGGGCGGGACCCCCTACGAGCAGTACTTC
.	TRBD1	TRBJ2-7	TRBV27	CAPTQGESSYEQYF	TGTGCCCCCACCCAGGGGGAGAGCTCCTACGAGCAGTACTTC
.	.	TRBJ2-3	TRBV27	CASSSAPGRGATDTQYF	TGTGCCAGCAGTTCGGCTCCGGGACGGGGAGCCACAGATACGCAGTATTTT
.	TRBD2	TRBJ2-3	TRBV7-2	CASSIRRGTSGTLDTQYF	TGTGCCAGCAGCATCCGAAGAGGGACTAGCGGGACCCTGGATACGCAGTATTTT
.	.	TRBJ2-5	TRBV7-9	CASSLGGSRQETQYF	TGTGCCAGCAGCTTAGGGGGGAGCAGGCAAGAGACCCAGTACTTC
.	TRBD1	TRBJ1-5	TRBV6-5	CASSYSGTGGF	TGTGCCAGCAGTTACTCGGGGACAGGGGGTTTT
.	.	TRBJ1-2	TRBV2	CASTGQGGDYGYTF	TGTGCCAGCACTGGGCAGGGAGGTGACTATGGCTACACCTTC
.	.	TRBJ2-7	TRBV18	CASSPALTEQYF	TGTGCCAGCTCCCCCGCCCTAACCGAGCAGTACTTC
.	TRBD2	TRBJ2-1	TRBV29-1	CSVEATSYEQFF	TGCAGCGTTGAAGCGACTAGCTATGAGCAGTTCTTC
.	.	TRBJ2-1	TRBV12-5	CASGLFGDEQFF	TGTGCTAGTGGTTTGTTTGGGGATGAGCAGTTCTTC
once	.	TRBJ2-6	TRBV6-9	CASSLRGTGVNVLTF	TGTGCCAGCAGCCTCAGGGGAACTGGGGTCAACGTCCTGACTTTC
.	.	TRBJ1-5	TRBV7-3	CASSLNGNSNQPQHF	TGTGCCAGCAGCTTAAACGGGAATAGCAATCAGCCCCAGCATTTT
few	.	TRBJ2-3	TRBV6-1	CASSLAPRRTDTQYF	TGTGCCAGCAGCCTAGCGCCTAGGAGGACAGATACGCAGTATTTT
.	.	TRBJ1-1	TRBV9	CASSWGIEGAEAFF	TGTGCCAGCAGTTGGGGCATTGAGGGCGCTGAAGCTTTCTTT
.	TRBD2	TRBJ2-3	TRBV5-1	CASSVGLAGGTDTQYF	TGCGCCAGCAGCGTCGGACTAGCGGGAGGGACAGATACGCAGTATTTT
.	.	TRBJ1-5	TRBV6-5	CASSEWQVHHF	TGTGCCAGCAGTGAGTGGCAGGTACACCATTTT
.	.	TRBJ2-3	TRBV4-1	CASSQEGADTQYF	TGCGCCAGCAGCCAAGAAGGCGCAGATACGCAGTATTTT
once	.	TRBJ1-6	TRBV6-5	CASSSVGTSNSPLHF	TGTGCCAGCAGTTCCGTAGGGACATCCAATTCACCCCTCCACTTT
.	.	TRBJ2-3	TRBV7-9	CASSPPGAASTDTQYF	TGTGCCAGCAGCCCTCCCGGGGCAGCCAGCACAGATACGCAGTATTTT
.	TRBD2	TRBJ2-3	TRBV5-1	CASNKGLAADSTDTQYF	TGCGCCAGCAACAAGGGACTAGCAGCAGATAGCACAGATACGCAGTATTTT
.	TRBD2	TRBJ2-7	TRBV5-1	CASSLGASGATYEQYF	TGCGCCAGCAGCTTGGGGGCTAGCGGGGCGACCTACGAGCAGTACTTC
.	.	TRBJ2-1	TRBV5-1	CASSLAYGNEQFF	TGCGCCAGCAGCTTGGCCTATGGGAATGAGCAGTTCTTC
once	.	TRBJ1-2	TRBV28	CASSFFSANYGYTF	TGTGCCAGCAGCTTTTTTTCAGCGAACTATGGCTACACCTTC